This T cell receptor beta chain was sequenced for a study of blood T cell repertoires in COVID-19. Original handling: Reference gene primer amplification gave nucleated cell count estimates. Data came from immunoSEQ multiplex PCR; TCRdb stores just in-frame clones and leaves some out. The DNA gave D and trimming, while V, J and clone size come from that table. The sample shows just under 75,000 clones, roughly 83% of them seen only once. This sequence originates from a man at least 80 years old with active or convalescent COVID-19. The source material was peripheral blood.

This CDR3 reads CASSYLQETQYF. DNA for the CDR3: TGTGCCAGCAGTTACCTGCAAGAGACCCAGTACTTC. This chain joins TRBV6-2 or TRBV6-3 and TRBJ2-5; no reliable D call. Germline CDR1 reads MNHEY; CDR2 reads SVGEGT. V dropped 2 bases and J dropped 2 bases, with 3 bases sitting between them. The CDR3 is 12 residues long.